This T cell receptor beta chain was retrieved from a study of neoadjuvant anti-PD-1 for oral cavity cancer. Study in general: Nivolumab at 3 mg/kg was mostly given biweekly, three to four doses, pre-surgery. Regarding the study as a whole: Each response group had just a few patients in TCR analyses.

This clone was counted only a few times. No antigen is known for it. J was trimmed by 5 bases and V by 5 bases; bases with no gene match: 8. This CDR3 is built from 14 residues. Germline V gene data show CDR1 as MNHEY and CDR2 as SVGAGI. The time point here: after neoadjuvant nivolumab, at surgical resection. These newly diagnosed stage II-IVA oral cavity squamous cell carcinoma patients had no prior systemic or radiation treatment. The table came from immunoSEQ multiplex PCR; TCRdb's copy has only in-frame clones and leaves some out. The data hold over 1,400 clones, with 50% to 75% observed a single time.

The source is a person between 40 and 79 years old with oral cavity squamous cell carcinoma. Sequencing was performed on tumor tissue, taken after nivolumab (anti-PD-1) treatment. V usage is TRBV6-5 and J usage is TRBJ2-7, with TRBD2 matching 8 bases. CDR3 loop: CASSPSGPFHEQYF. The CDR3, as DNA: TGTGCCAGCAGTCCTAGCGGGCCGTTTCACGAGCAGTACTTC.